The clone carrying this T cell receptor beta chain came up a few times. Its antigen remains unidentified. V gave up 2 bases and J gave up 8 bases; unmatched junction bases: 13. Germline CDR1 is MNHEY and CDR2 is SMNVEV (reference sequence). The CDR3 covers 17 residues. The data were taken from a study of cytomegalovirus exposure and HLA in healthy donors. General study points: A classifier reportedly called cytomegalovirus status with high sensitivity and specificity.

PCR primers comprised 60 Vbeta and 13 Jbeta primers. TCRdb's table, derived via immunoSEQ multiplex PCR, lists solely in-frame clones and lacks some. The repertoire holds about 130,000 clones, with 60% to 75% as singletons. The receptor comes from a human donor in good health. The sequenced sample consisted of PBMCs. The chain uses TRBV27 and TRBJ2-1; TRBD1 agrees at 9 bases. CDR3: CASSLRRRTGAQYEQFF. The CDR3 nucleotides are TGTGCCAGCAGTTTACGCCGGCGGACAGGGGCACAATATGAGCAGTTCTTC.